This TCR beta chain was retrieved from a study of spatial heterogeneity in lung cancer. This clonotype was picked up many times. Its antigen is still unknown. TCRdb re-derived calls from the 5' RACE reads in MiXCR, one entry per CDR3 protein. The sample has approximately 23,000 distinct CDR3 sequences; 4.8% are singletons. Study outcomes and limitations: Higher tumor mutation counts went along with higher counts of expanded intratumoral alpha and beta TCRs.

Time point of the sample: sample taken at primary tumor resection. The input material, whole RNA from tumor, nontumor lung or frozen PBMC, was sequenced unsorted. The sequence derives from a male donor with early-stage non-small cell lung cancer. The specimen was lung tumor tissue, collected at surgery.

This chain's CDR3 is CASTSLGQYQETQYF. The CDR3 coding sequence is TGTGCCAGCACCTCCCTGGGGCAGTACCAAGAGACCCAGTACTTC. The rearrangement links TRBV6-1 to TRBJ2-5, with D possibly matching TRBD1 (5 bases). Trimming removed 7 bases at V and 0 bases at J, with 15 bases between. This CDR3 has 15 amino acids. Germline V gene lookup returns CDR1 MNHNS and CDR2 SASEGT.